Listed here are 6 T cell receptor beta chains from one sample, sequenced in a study of yellow fever vaccine responses in identical twins. One entry per CDR3 protein, called by TCRdb with MiXCR from the RT-PCR reads. The table records 4,200 or so distinct CDR3 sequences, about 76% of them present only once. This specimen consisted of T cells from blood (PBMCs), unsorted or a sorted subset (not recorded which), obtained before or after yellow fever vaccination (not recorded which). These receptors all come from a young woman who received the yellow fever vaccine.

The V and J genes are TRBV6-1 and TRBJ1-2, with no clear D. There are 13 residues in the CDR3. V shed 7 bases and J shed 4 bases, with 13 bases lying between them. Germline V lookup: CDR1 MNHNS, CDR2 SASEGT. CDR3: CASTHTEPYGYTF. DNA of the CDR3: TGTGCCAGCACCCATACAGAACCCTATGGCTACACCTTC.

The genes are TRBV11-1 and TRBJ2-7, with 8 positions matching TRBD1. After removal of 3 bases from V and 5 bases from J, the junction contained 6 bases not matched to a gene. This CDR3 is 14 amino acids long. The V gene's germline CDR1 is SGHAT and CDR2 FQDESV (reference sequence). The CDR3 reads CASSFRQGLHEQYF. CDR3 sequence (DNA): TGTGCCAGCAGCTTCCGACAGGGGTTGCACGAGCAGTACTTC.

The CDR3 region has the DNA TGTGCCACCAGCAGAGATCGGACAGGGGGCGCAGATACGCAGTATTTT. It codes for CATSRDRTGGADTQYF. This chain links TRBV15 with TRBJ2-3; 11 bases are a match to TRBD1. The CDR3 sequence is 16 residues long. V shed 0 bases and J 4 bases; nucleotides not matched to a gene: 3. Germline V gene data show CDR1 as LNHNV and CDR2 as YYDKDF (reference sequence).

The genes are TRBV11-3 and TRBJ2-7; 9 bases agree with TRBD2. The junction had 8 bases not matched to a gene; V was cut back by 5 bases and J by 6 bases. The CDR3 runs 14 residues. Germline V gene lookup returns CDR1 SGHNT and CDR2 YENEEA. Here the CDR3 reads CASSHPGLAGEQYF. In DNA form, the CDR3 reads TGTGCCAGCAGCCACCCGGGACTAGCTGGCGAGCAGTACTTC. Based on the CDR3 plus reference TRBV11-3 and TRBJ2-7, the full variable domain is EAGVVQSPRYKIIEKKQPVAFWCNPISGHNTLYWYLQNLGQGPELLIRYENEEAVDDSQLPKDRFSAERLKGVDSTLKIQPAELGDSAVYLCASSHPGLAGEQYFGPGTRLTVT.

This chain links TRBV11-1 with TRBJ2-3; no clear D. The CDR3 has 17 residues. V lost 8 bases, J lost 1 base, and 22 bases lay in between. Germline V gives CDR1 SGHAT, CDR2 FQDESV (reference sequence). CDR3 nucleotides: TGTGCCAGCGGACCATTAGCACGAGGATCTGGCACAGATACGCAGTATTTT. Amino acids: CASGPLARGSGTDTQYF. Full variable domain (remainder filled in from reference TRBV11-1 and TRBJ2-3): EAEVAQSPRYKITEKSQAVAFWCDPISGHATLYWYRQILGQGPELLVQFQDESVVDDSQLPKDRFSAERLKGVDSTLKIQPAELGDSAMYLCASGPLARGSGTDTQYFGPGTRLTVL.

V and J are TRBV10-1 and TRBJ2-2, with 7 bases lining up with TRBD1. Germline CDR1 and CDR2: WNHNN and SYGVQD (reference sequence). V lost 6 bases and J lost 2; bases outside the gene matches: 6. The CDR3 sequence is 15 residues long. The CDR3 sequence: CASSATGLNTGELFF. The CDR3 DNA is TGCGCCAGCAGCGCGACAGGGCTAAACACCGGGGAGCTGTTTTTT.